These T cell receptor beta chains were read from a single sample in a study of chemoradiotherapy in HPV16-positive cancers. The method was immunoSEQ multiplex PCR; TCRdb's version includes in-frame clones alone and lacks a portion of them. This table has 6,000 or so clones, about 80% appearing once. Collection took place from a patient who underwent chemoradiotherapy. The receptors derive from a human donor with HPV-associated anogenital cancer. The CDR3 runs from the conserved cysteine through the conserved F or W. D genes are given only for firm matches. Clone size appears in some rows only: once, few, many, or a class for an expanded clone.

j_gene	abundance	v_gene	d_gene	CDR3aa	CDR3nt
TRBJ2-2	-	TRBV9	-	CASSVAGVSRTGELFF	TGTGCCAGCAGCGTAGCTGGCGTCTCTAGGACCGGGGAGCTGTTTTTT
TRBJ1-3	-	TRBV7-3	-	CASSPPDSLSGNTIYF	TGTGCCAGCAGCCCCCCGGACAGCCTCTCTGGAAACACCATATATTTT
TRBJ2-7	-	TRBV5-1	TRBD1	CASSTDGTGPYEQYF	TGCGCCAGCAGCACCGACGGGACAGGGCCCTACGAGCAGTACTTC
TRBJ1-2	few	TRBV18	-	CASSPPEEPDYGYTF	TGTGCCAGCTCACCACCAGAGGAGCCTGACTATGGCTACACCTTC
TRBJ2-1	once	TRBV7-3	TRBD2	CASSLMTSGQGEQFF	TGTGCCAGCAGCTTAATGACTAGCGGGCAAGGTGAGCAGTTCTTC
TRBJ1-1	-	TRBV6-1	-	CASKLFSMNTEAFF	TGTGCCAGCAAACTCTTTAGCATGAACACTGAAGCTTTCTTT
TRBJ2-5	-	TRBV14	-	CASSPSTGQTQYF	TGTGCCAGCAGCCCCTCTACAGGGCAGACCCAGTACTTC
TRBJ2-6	-	TRBV15	-	CATSRGAQGDGANVLTF	TGTGCCACCAGCAGAGGGGCCCAAGGGGATGGGGCCAACGTCCTGACTTTC
TRBJ1-5	-	TRBV28	-	CASSPSQGTQPQHF	TGTGCCAGCAGCCCTTCGCAGGGAACTCAGCCCCAGCATTTT
TRBJ2-3	-	TRBV5-1	TRBD2	CASTTSGGAPSADTQYF	TGCGCCAGCACCACGAGCGGGGGGGCCCCTTCGGCAGATACGCAGTATTTT
TRBJ1-2	-	TRBV4-1	TRBD1	CASSRVTGDRGYTF	TGCGCCAGCAGCCGAGTTACAGGGGACCGCGGCTACACCTTC
TRBJ1-4	-	TRBV5-4	-	CASSFGSTNEKLFF	TGTGCCAGCAGCTTTGGATCAACTAATGAAAAACTGTTTTTT
TRBJ2-1	-	TRBV5-1	TRBD2	CASTSGGGNEQFF	TGCGCCAGCACTAGCGGGGGAGGTAATGAGCAGTTCTTC